This TCR beta chain was sequenced in a study of metastatic and nonmetastatic thyroid tumors. At the level of the study: Repertoires were compared across blood and tumor or nodule tissue from malignant and benign thyroid patients.

Patients had received no treatment of any kind before thyroid surgery. In this sample, this clone turned up many times. TCRdb ran MiXCR on the PCR reads. Altogether around 45,000 clones are present, 3.2% being singletons, with the ten largest covering approximately 9.6%. The CDR3 length is 15 residues. Germline V CDR1 and CDR2: LGHDT, YNNKEL (reference sequence). Between the trimmed V and J ends, which lost 4 bases and 0 bases, there was a span of 10 bases. The sample comprised blood. This clonotype originated in a female donor with papillary thyroid cancer or a benign thyroid nodule (not recorded which). Some clones in this sample may be carry-over from other donors' samples. This chain connects TRBV3-1 to TRBJ1-3; D perhaps matches TRBD1 (5 bases). The CDR3 loop is CASSRGGGSGNTIYF. DNA for the CDR3: TGTGCCAGCAGCCGCGGGGGGGGCTCTGGAAACACCATATATTTT.